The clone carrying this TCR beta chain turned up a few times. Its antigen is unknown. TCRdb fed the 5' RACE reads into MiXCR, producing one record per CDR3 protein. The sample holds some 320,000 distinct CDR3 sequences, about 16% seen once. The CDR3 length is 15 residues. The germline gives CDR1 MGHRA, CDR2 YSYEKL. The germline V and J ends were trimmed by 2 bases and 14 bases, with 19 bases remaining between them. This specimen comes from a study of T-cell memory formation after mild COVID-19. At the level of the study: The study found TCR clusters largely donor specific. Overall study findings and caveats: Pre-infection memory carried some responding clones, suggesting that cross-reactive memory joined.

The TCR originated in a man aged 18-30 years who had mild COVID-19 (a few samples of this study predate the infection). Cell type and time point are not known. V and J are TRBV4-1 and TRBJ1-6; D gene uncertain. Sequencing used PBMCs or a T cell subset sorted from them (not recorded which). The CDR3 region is CASSQHWPEAWTLHF. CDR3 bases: TGCGCCAGCAGCCAACATTGGCCCGAGGCCTGGACCCTCCACTTT.